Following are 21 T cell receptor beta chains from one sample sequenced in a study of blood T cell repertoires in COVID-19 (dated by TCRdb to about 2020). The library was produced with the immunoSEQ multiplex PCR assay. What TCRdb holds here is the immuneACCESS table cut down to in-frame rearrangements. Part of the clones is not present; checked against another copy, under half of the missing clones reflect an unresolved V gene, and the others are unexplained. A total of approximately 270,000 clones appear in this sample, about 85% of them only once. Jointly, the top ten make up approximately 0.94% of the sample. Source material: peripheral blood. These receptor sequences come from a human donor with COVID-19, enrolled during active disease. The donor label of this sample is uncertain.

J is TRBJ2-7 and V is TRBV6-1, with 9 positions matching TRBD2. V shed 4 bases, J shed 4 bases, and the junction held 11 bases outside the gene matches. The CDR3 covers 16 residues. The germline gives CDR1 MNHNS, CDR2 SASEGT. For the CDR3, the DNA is TGTGCCAGCAGTGTTCCACGGGAGGGACTAGCTTACGAGCAGTACTTC. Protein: CASSVPREGLAYEQYF.

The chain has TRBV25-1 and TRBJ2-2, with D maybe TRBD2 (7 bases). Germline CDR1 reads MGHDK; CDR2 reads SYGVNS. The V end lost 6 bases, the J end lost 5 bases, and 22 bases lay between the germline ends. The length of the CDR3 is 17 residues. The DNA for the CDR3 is TGTGCCAGCAGCATCCTCCGGGGGGCGGGAGAGACCGGGGAGCTGTTTTTT. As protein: CASSILRGAGETGELFF.

The CDR3 loop is CASGLVRTQYF. In DNA form, the CDR3 reads TGTGCTAGTGGTTTGGTCCGGACCCAGTACTTC. The chain is built from TRBV12-5 and TRBJ2-5; D not resolved. The CDR3 is 11 amino acids. V was shortened by 0 bases and J by 7 bases, with 3 bases between the two germline ends. CDR1 and CDR2 from the germline V gene are LGHNT and FRNRAP.

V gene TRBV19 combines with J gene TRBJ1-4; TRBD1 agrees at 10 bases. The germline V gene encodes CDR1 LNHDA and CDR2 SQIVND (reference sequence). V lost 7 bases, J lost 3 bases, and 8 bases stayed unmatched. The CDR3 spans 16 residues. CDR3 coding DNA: TGTGCCAGTAAGAGGACAGGGGGGTCACCTAATGAAAAACTGTTTTTT. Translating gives CASKRTGGSPNEKLFF.

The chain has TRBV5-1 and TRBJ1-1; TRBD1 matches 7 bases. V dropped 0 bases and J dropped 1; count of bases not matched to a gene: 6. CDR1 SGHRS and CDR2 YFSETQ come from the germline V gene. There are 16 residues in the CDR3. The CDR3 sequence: CASSLDGTEANTEAFF. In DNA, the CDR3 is TGCGCCAGCAGCTTGGATGGGACAGAAGCGAACACTGAAGCTTTCTTT. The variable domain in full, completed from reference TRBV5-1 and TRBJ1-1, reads KAGVTQTPRYLIKTRGQQVTLSCSPISGHRSVSWYQQTPGQGLQFLFEYFSETQRNKGNFPGRFSGRQFSNSRSEMNVSTLELGDSALYLCASSLDGTEANTEAFFGQGTRLTVV.

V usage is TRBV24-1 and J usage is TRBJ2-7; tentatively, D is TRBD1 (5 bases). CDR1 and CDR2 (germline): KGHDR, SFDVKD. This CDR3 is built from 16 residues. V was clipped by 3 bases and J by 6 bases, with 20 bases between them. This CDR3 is CATSDESRGSRSEQYF. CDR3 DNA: TGTGCCACCAGTGATGAGTCTAGGGGCAGTCGATCCGAGCAGTACTTC.

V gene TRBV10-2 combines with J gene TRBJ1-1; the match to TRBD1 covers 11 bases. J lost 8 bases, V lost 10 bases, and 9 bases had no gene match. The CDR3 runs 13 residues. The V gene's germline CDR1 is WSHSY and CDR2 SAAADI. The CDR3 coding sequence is TGCGCCACCCGGACAGGGGGCGGATCCGAAGCTTTCTTT. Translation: CATRTGGGSEAFF.

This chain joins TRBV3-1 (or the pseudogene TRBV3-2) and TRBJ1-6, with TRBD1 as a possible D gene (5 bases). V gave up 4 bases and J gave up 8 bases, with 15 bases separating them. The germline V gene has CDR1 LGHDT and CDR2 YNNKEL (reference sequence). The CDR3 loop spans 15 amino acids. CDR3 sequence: CASSLGGSADSPLHF. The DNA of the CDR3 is TGTGCCAGCAGCCTGGGGGGGAGTGCGGATTCACCCCTCCACTTT.

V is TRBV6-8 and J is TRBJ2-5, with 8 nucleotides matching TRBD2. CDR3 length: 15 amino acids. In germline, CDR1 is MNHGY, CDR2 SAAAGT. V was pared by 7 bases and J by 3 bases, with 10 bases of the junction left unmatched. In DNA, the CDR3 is TGTGCCAGCACCACAACCGGGACTAGAAAAGAGACCCAGTACTTC. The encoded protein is CASTTTGTRKETQYF.

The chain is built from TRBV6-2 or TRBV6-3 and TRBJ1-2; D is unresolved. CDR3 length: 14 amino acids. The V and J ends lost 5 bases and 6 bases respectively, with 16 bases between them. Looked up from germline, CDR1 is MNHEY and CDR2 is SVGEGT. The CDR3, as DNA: TGTGCCAGCAGTAAGACAACAGTCACCAATGGCTACACCTTC. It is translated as CASSKTTVTNGYTF.

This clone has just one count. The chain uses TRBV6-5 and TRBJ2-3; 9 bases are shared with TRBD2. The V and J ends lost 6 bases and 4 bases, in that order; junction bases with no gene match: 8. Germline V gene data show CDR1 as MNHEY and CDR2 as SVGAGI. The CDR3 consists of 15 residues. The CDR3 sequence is CASRTIAGASDTQYF. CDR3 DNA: TGTGCCAGCAGGACAATAGCGGGAGCCTCAGATACGCAGTATTTT.

For the CDR3, the DNA is TGTGCCAGCAGCTTAATACCGCCTAGCGGGAGGTACGAGCAGTACTTC. It encodes CASSLIPPSGRYEQYF. The chain employs TRBV7-6 and TRBJ2-7, with 11 bases identical to TRBD2. Germline V lookup: CDR1 SGHVS, CDR2 FNYEAQ. J was trimmed by 4 bases and V by 2 bases; bases with no gene match: 7. This CDR3 is built from 16 residues.

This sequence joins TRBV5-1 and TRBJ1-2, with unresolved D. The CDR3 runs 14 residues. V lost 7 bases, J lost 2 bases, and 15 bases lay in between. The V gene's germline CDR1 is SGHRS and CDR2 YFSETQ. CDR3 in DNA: TGCGCCAGCCGATTGAGTCCGGGGAACTATGGCTACACCTTC. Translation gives CASRLSPGNYGYTF.

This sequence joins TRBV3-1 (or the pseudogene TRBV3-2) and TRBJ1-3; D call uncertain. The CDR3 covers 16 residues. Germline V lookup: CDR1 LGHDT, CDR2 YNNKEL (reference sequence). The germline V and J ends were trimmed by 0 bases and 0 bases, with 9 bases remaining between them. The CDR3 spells CASSQDQSTSGNTIYF. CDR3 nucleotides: TGTGCCAGCAGCCAAGATCAAAGCACCTCTGGAAACACCATATATTTT.

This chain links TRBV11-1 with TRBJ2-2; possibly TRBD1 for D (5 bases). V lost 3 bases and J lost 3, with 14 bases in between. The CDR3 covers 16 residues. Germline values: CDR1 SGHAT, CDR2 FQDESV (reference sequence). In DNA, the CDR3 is TGTGCCAGCAGCTTCGGCAGGACAACGTACACCGGGGAGCTGTTTTTT. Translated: CASSFGRTTYTGELFF.

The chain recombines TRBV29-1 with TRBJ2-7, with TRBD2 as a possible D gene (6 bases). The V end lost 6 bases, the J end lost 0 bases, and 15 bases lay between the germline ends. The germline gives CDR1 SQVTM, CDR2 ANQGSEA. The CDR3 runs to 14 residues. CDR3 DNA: TGCAGCGTGGCACATAGCGGTAGCTCCTACGAGCAGTACTTC. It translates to CSVAHSGSSYEQYF.

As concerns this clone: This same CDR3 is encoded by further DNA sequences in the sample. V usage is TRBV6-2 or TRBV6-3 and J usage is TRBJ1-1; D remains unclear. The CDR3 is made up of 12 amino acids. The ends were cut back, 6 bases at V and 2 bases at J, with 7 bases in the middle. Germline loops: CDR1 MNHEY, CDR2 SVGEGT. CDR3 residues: CASSLVNTEAFF. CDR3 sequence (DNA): TGTGCCAGCAGCCTAGTAAACACTGAAGCTTTCTTT.

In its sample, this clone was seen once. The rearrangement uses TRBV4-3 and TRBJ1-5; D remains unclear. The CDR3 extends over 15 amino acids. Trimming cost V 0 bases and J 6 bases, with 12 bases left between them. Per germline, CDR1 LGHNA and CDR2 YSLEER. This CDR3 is CASSQEFGGRQPQHF. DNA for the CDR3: TGCGCCAGCAGCCAAGAGTTCGGAGGGCGTCAGCCCCAGCATTTT.

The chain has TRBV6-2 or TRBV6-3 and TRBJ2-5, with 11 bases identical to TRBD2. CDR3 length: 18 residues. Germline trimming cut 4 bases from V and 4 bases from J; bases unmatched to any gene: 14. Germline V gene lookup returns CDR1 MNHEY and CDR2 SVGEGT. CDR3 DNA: TGTGCCAGCAGTTCGGAGCCCCGGACTAGCGGGTCTTCAGAGACCCAGTACTTC. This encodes CASSSEPRTSGSSETQYF.

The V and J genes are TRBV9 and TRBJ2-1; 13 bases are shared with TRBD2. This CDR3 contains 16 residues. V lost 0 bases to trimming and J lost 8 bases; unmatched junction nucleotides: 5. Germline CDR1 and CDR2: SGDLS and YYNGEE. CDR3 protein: CASSVELAGGLDEQFF. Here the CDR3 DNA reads TGTGCCAGCAGCGTAGAACTAGCGGGAGGGCTCGATGAGCAGTTCTTC. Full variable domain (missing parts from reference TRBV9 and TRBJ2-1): DSGVTQTPKHLITATGQRVTLRCSPRSGDLSVYWYQQSLDQGLQFLIQYYNGEERAKGNILERFSAQQFPDLHSELNLSSLELGDSALYFCASSVELAGGLDEQFFGPGTRLTVL.

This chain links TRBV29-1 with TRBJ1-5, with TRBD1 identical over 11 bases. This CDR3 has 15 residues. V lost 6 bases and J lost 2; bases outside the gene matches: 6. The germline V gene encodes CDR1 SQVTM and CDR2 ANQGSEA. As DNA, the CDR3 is TGCAGCGTCGGGACAGGGGGGGCTGGCAATCAGCCCCAGCATTTT. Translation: CSVGTGGAGNQPQHF.